This T cell receptor beta chain was sequenced for a study of blood T cell repertoires in COVID-19. V gave up 0 bases and J gave up 2 bases; unmatched junction bases: 3. This CDR3 is 15 amino acids long. Germline V CDR1 and CDR2: LNHNV, YYDKDF (reference sequence). The protocol was immunoSEQ multiplex PCR, while the TCRdb copy is restricted to in-frame clones and leaves out a portion. The data hold about 260,000 clones, with approximately 88% observed a single time. The sequenced material came from peripheral blood. The TCR originated in a human donor in a cohort sampled during active COVID-19. The rearrangement joins TRBV15 to TRBJ2-7; TRBD2 matches 8 bases. The CDR3 bases are TGTGCCACCAGCAGAGAACTAGCGGATACCTACGAGCAGTACTTC. Translated, it gives CATSRELADTYEQYF.